The 24 T cell receptor beta chains presented below share a single source sample, sequenced in a study of beta chain features in type 1 diabetes. Study-wide findings and caveats: The study found moderately but significantly shorter TCRB CDR3s in all four CD4+ subsets of Type 1 diabetes patients.

No antigens are known for them. Expressed TCRB transcripts got sequenced, as all isolated RNA was reverse transcribed. The method was immunoSEQ multiplex PCR; TCRdb's version includes in-frame clones alone and lacks a portion of them. The sample records 600,000 to 700,000 clones, 10% to 15% being singletons. The material sequenced was naive CD4+ T cells from blood. The receptor source for this set is a man aged 18 to 29 with type 1 diabetes.

This clone has only a few counts. The rearrangement uses TRBV5-4 and TRBJ1-6; D unresolved. Trimming shortened V by 4 bases and J by 7 bases, and 9 bases separated the two germline ends. The CDR3 extends over 13 amino acids. Germline values: CDR1 SGHNT, CDR2 YYREEE (reference sequence). The CDR3 reads CASSADYNSPLHF. The CDR3 DNA reads as TGTGCCAGCAGCGCCGATTACAATTCACCCCTCCACTTT.

V and J are TRBV10-3 and TRBJ2-5; D ambiguous. Trimming pared 2 bases from V and 5 bases from J, leaving 15 bases between. The length of the CDR3 is 15 residues. CDR1 is ENHRY and CDR2 is SYGVKD in the germline V gene. The DNA of the CDR3 is TGTGCCATCAGTGAGGGCCTCGCAGCGTGGGAGACCCAGTACTTC. Translating it yields CAISEGLAAWETQYF.

The CDR3 loop reads CASSYSTVNRDEKLFF. DNA for the CDR3: TGTGCCAGCAGTTACTCGACGGTGAATCGGGATGAAAAACTGTTTTTT. This chain uses TRBV6-5 with TRBJ1-4; the D is unclear. Germline V gene data show CDR1 as MNHEY and CDR2 as SVGAGI. V was clipped by 0 bases and J by 6 bases, with 14 bases between them. The length of the CDR3 is 16 residues.

CDR3 DNA: TGCAGCGTCCAGGGTAAGGGGGCCAACGTCCTGACTTTC. Residues: CSVQGKGANVLTF. This chain links TRBV29-1 with TRBJ2-6; the D gene is possibly TRBD1 (5 bases). The V end was cut by 6 bases, the J end by 4 bases, with 10 bases between. CDR1 is SQVTM, CDR2 ANQGSEA, per germline. The CDR3 is 13 amino acids.

The chain carries TRBV5-4 and TRBJ1-5; D is possibly TRBD1 (5 bases). Trimming shortened V by 4 bases and J by 4 bases, and 9 bases separated the two germline ends. The CDR3 totals 13 residues. In germline, CDR1 is SGHNT, CDR2 YYREEE (reference sequence). CDR3 loop: CASSREGNQPQHF. In DNA form, the CDR3 reads TGTGCCAGCAGCCGGGAGGGGAATCAGCCCCAGCATTTT. Full variable domain (outside the CDR3, taken from reference TRBV5-4 and TRBJ1-5): ETGVTQSPTHLIKTRGQQVTLRCSSQSGHNTVSWYQQALGQGPQFIFQYYREEENGRGNFPPRFSGLQFPNYSSELNVNALELDDSALYLCASSREGNQPQHFGDGTRLSIL.

In its sample, this clone was seen a few times. The sample holds other DNA sequences that translate to the same CDR3. The chain carries TRBV7-9 and TRBJ1-2, with unresolved D. There are 12 residues in the CDR3. V was trimmed by 0 bases and J by 4 bases, leaving 3 bases between them. Germline-derived CDR1 and CDR2 are SEHNR and FQNEAQ (reference sequence). CDR3 nucleotide sequence: TGTGCCAGCAGCTTAGCTGTCTATGGCTACACCTTC. Protein: CASSLAVYGYTF.

This clone showed up just a few times. The chain has TRBV6-5 and TRBJ1-2; unclear D gene. The V gene lost 5 bases and the J gene lost 4 bases, with 17 bases spanning the gap. Looked up from germline, CDR1 is MNHEY and CDR2 is SVGAGI. The CDR3 length is 15 residues. The CDR3 nucleotides read TGTGCCAGCAGTCGAGGATATCTGGGCGGCTATGGCTACACCTTC. Translating it yields CASSRGYLGGYGYTF.

The gene calls are TRBV6-5 and TRBJ2-7; D not resolved. The CDR3 has 12 amino acids. In germline, CDR1 is MNHEY, CDR2 SVGAGI. Trimming left V 7 bases short and J 9 bases short, with 16 bases between. CDR3 in DNA: TGTGCCAGCACCTCCGAGATAGGTGGGCAGTACTTC. Amino acid sequence: CASTSEIGGQYF.

The chain carries TRBV13 and TRBJ1-2; D might be TRBD1 (5 bases). The V gene's germline CDR1 is PRHDT and CDR2 FYEKMQ (reference sequence). The CDR3 totals 15 residues. Trimming cost V 5 bases and J 7 bases, with 20 bases left between them. CDR3 in DNA: TGTGCCAGCAGCCCCGGTGGGGACGCCGTTCGTGGCTACACCTTC. Its translation is CASSPGGDAVRGYTF.

This clone appeared a few times. The J gene is TRBJ2-2, the V gene TRBV10-3; D remains ambiguous. CDR3 length equals 15 residues. Germline assignment: CDR1 ENHRY and CDR2 SYGVKD. Trimming left V 3 bases short and J 3 bases short, with 11 bases between. The CDR3 spells CAISESDLDTGELFF. The CDR3 DNA sequence: TGTGCCATCAGTGAAAGTGACCTAGACACCGGGGAGCTGTTTTTT.

The chain carries TRBV29-1 and TRBJ1-2; 8 bases match TRBD1. The ends lost 7 bases at V and 7 bases at J; junction bases unmatched: 8. CDR3 length: 12 residues. CDR1 SQVTM and CDR2 ANQGSEA come from the germline V gene. The CDR3 sequence is CSAQGERAGYTF. The CDR3 DNA follows: TGCAGCGCACAGGGGGAGAGGGCTGGCTACACCTTC.

This clone was seen a handful of times. V and J are TRBV4-1 and TRBJ2-7; 11 bases match TRBD1. V trimming: 3 bases; J trimming: 4 bases; junction bases outside the gene matches: 8. CDR3 size: 16 residues. Germline values: CDR1 MGHRA, CDR2 YSYEKL. CDR3 in amino acids: CASSQATGTGGYEQYF. As DNA, the CDR3 is TGCGCCAGCAGCCAGGCGACCGGGACAGGGGGTTACGAGCAGTACTTC.

This chain connects TRBV7-3 to TRBJ2-2; 7 bases line up with TRBD1. Germline V lookup: CDR1 SGHTA, CDR2 FQGTGA. Germline trimming cut 5 bases from V and 2 bases from J; bases unmatched to any gene: 5. CDR3 length: 15 amino acids. The CDR3, as DNA: TGTGCCAGCAGCAGGGGACAGAGTAACACCGGGGAGCTGTTTTTT. Its translation is CASSRGQSNTGELFF.

This chain connects TRBV28 to TRBJ2-7; TRBD1 is a possible D gene (6 bases). Germline V gene data show CDR1 as MDHEN and CDR2 as SYDVKM. The CDR3 is made up of 13 amino acids. Trimming removed 6 bases at V and 2 bases at J, with 11 bases between. CDR3 residues: CASRLQGPYEQYF. Here the CDR3 DNA reads TGTGCCAGCAGGTTACAGGGTCCCTACGAGCAGTACTTC.

In this sample, this clone turned up a few times. The CDR3 loop is CASSERSGQARISGNTIYF. Here the CDR3 DNA reads TGTGCCAGCAGTGAGAGGTCTGGACAGGCCCGAATCTCTGGAAACACCATATATTTT. The chain links TRBV2 to TRBJ1-3, with 7 nucleotides matching TRBD1. After removal of 3 bases from V and 0 bases from J, the junction contained 14 bases not matched to a gene. Germline CDR1 and CDR2: SNHLY and FYNNEI. This CDR3 is built from 19 residues. Full variable domain (outside the CDR3, taken from reference TRBV2 and TRBJ1-3): EPEVTQTPSHQVTQMGQEVILRCVPISNHLYFYWYRQILGQKVEFLVSFYNNEISEKSEIFDDQFSVERPDGSNFTLKIRSTKLEDSAMYFCASSERSGQARISGNTIYFGEGSWLTVV.

This chain links TRBV6-6 with TRBJ1-2; D uncertain. The CDR3 has 14 amino acids. CDR1 is MNHNY, CDR2 SVGAGI, per germline (reference sequence). Deletions cut 8 bases from V and 0 bases from J, with 13 bases between. Here the CDR3 DNA reads TGTGCCAGCCGTTCGGAGCCGGCTAACTATGGCTACACCTTC. This gives the protein CASRSEPANYGYTF.

The chain couples TRBV2 to TRBJ1-2, with a tentative D call TRBD1 (5 bases). Germline CDR1 SNHLY, CDR2 FYNNEI. V shed 10 bases and J shed 2 bases, with 20 bases lying between them. The CDR3 covers 15 residues. CDR3 loop: CATPEGPRGNYGYTF. The CDR3 DNA reads as TGTGCCACCCCCGAGGGGCCGAGGGGCAACTATGGCTACACCTTC. Filled out from reference TRBV2 and TRBJ1-2, the complete variable domain reads EPEVTQTPSHQVTQMGQEVILRCVPISNHLYFYWYRQILGQKVEFLVSFYNNEISEKSEIFDDQFSVERPDGSNFTLKIRSTKLEDSAMYFCATPEGPRGNYGYTFGSGTRLTVV.

The rearrangement links TRBV5-6 to TRBJ2-5, with D maybe TRBD1 (6 bases). Trimming removed 7 bases at V and 2 bases at J, with 15 bases between. The CDR3 spans 14 residues. CDR1 is SGHDT, CDR2 YYEEEE, per germline. For the CDR3, the DNA is TGTGCCAGCCGAACTTTTGGACAGCAAGAGACCCAGTACTTC. Its protein product is CASRTFGQQETQYF.

In this sample, this clone turned up a few times. V is TRBV30 and J is TRBJ1-6; D is unclear. CDR1 is GTSNPN and CDR2 is SVGIG in the germline V gene (reference sequence). V gave up 0 bases and J gave up 8 bases, with 14 bases separating them. The CDR3 is 15 residues long. Here the CDR3 DNA reads TGTGCCTGGAGTGTCGACCGACCTTTGGATTCACCCCTCCACTTT. It is translated as CAWSVDRPLDSPLHF.

This clone was observed a handful of times. J is TRBJ2-2 and V is TRBV30; TRBD2 agrees at 7 bases. Per germline, CDR1 GTSNPN and CDR2 SVGIG (reference sequence). The CDR3 spans 15 residues. Trimming cost V 1 base and J 0 bases; bases outside gene matches: 2. The CDR3 sequence: CAWSGGLANTGELFF. Written as DNA, the CDR3 is TGTGCCTGGAGTGGAGGACTAGCGAACACCGGGGAGCTGTTTTTT.

This chain links TRBV6-5 with TRBJ1-1; 8 nucleotides align to TRBD1. V lost 7 bases to trimming and J lost 10 bases; unmatched junction nucleotides: 8. CDR3 length equals 12 residues. The germline V gene has CDR1 MNHEY and CDR2 SVGAGI. The CDR3 nucleotides read TGTGCCAGCACCCACCGACAGGGGAGAGCTTTCTTT. Protein: CASTHRQGRAFF.

The rearrangement uses TRBV4-1 and TRBJ2-2, with D perhaps TRBD2 (6 bases). The CDR3 covers 16 residues. V gave up 1 base and J gave up 7 bases, with 16 bases separating them. The germline CDR1 and CDR2 sequences are MGHRA and YSYEKL. This CDR3 is CASSQVLALEGGELFF. CDR3 bases: TGCGCCAGCAGCCAAGTACTAGCTCTTGAAGGCGGGGAGCTGTTTTTT.

This chain connects TRBV6-5 to TRBJ1-1, with D unclear. Trimming stripped 0 bases from V and 11 bases from J, with 16 bases between. Germline V gives CDR1 MNHEY, CDR2 SVGAGI. The CDR3 runs 14 residues. CDR3 nucleotide sequence: TGTGCCAGCAGTTACTCACCGTGGAACCCTGTGGCTTTCTTT. This gives the protein CASSYSPWNPVAFF.

Only a few counts were recorded for this clone. The gene calls are TRBV6-6 and TRBJ1-2; no firm D call. The CDR3 runs to 13 residues. Germline CDR1 MNHNY, CDR2 SVGAGI (reference sequence). Between the trimmed V and J ends, which lost 7 bases and 4 bases, there was a span of 13 bases. In nucleotides, the CDR3 is TGTGCCAGCATGTCGGGTCGGGCCTATGGCTACACCTTC. Protein product: CASMSGRAYGYTF.